One sample yielded the 16 T cell receptor beta chains listed below, sequenced in a study of T-cell memory formation after mild COVID-19. TCRdb used MiXCR to reprocess the 5' RACE reads, holding one entry per CDR3 protein. The data contain hundreds of thousands of distinct CDR3 sequences, roughly 13% of them singletons. The sequenced sample was PBMCs or a T cell subset sorted from them (not recorded which). The receptors shown here come from a man younger than 30 who had mild COVID-19 (a few samples of this study predate the infection). Cell type and time point are not known.

The J gene is TRBJ1-4, the V gene TRBV19; 10 bases are shared with TRBD1. The trim removed 9 bases at V and 8 bases at J, leaving 12 bases unmatched. Germline lookup yields CDR1 LNHDA and CDR2 SQIVND (reference sequence). The CDR3 covers 15 residues. The CDR3 DNA reads TGTGCCAGCCGAGGACAGGGGGGATCGGGCGAAAAACTGTTTTTT. Protein: CASRGQGGSGEKLFF.

This clonotype has only a few counts. The chain couples TRBV21-1 to TRBJ2-2; TRBD2 was called by the table and not checked on the DNA. TRBV21-1 is recorded as a pseudogene. The length of the CDR3 is 16 residues. For the CDR3, the DNA is TGTGCCAGCAGCAAAGGGACTAGTCATTTCACCGGGGAGCTGTTTTTT. The encoded protein is CASSKGTSHFTGELFF.

This clonotype was observed a few times. The gene calls are TRBV5-1 and TRBJ2-3; 7 bases match TRBD1. CDR1 is SGHRS and CDR2 is YFSETQ in the germline V gene. CDR3 length equals 17 residues. Trimming removed 0 bases from V and 1 base from J; junction bases left unmatched: 8. The CDR3 DNA reads TGCGCCAGCAGCTTGGACAGGGGCGATGGACGCACAGATACGCAGTATTTT. This encodes CASSLDRGDGRTDTQYF.

The sample holds a few counts of this clonotype. V and J are TRBV6-5 and TRBJ2-7; 7 bases are shared with TRBD1. Trimming took 7 bases from V and 3 from J; bases not matched to a gene: 15. This CDR3 contains 16 residues. CDR1 is MNHEY, CDR2 SVGAGI, per germline. This CDR3 reads CASTQHVRDSLYEQYV. The DNA of the CDR3 is TGTGCCAGCACCCAACACGTCCGGGACAGCCTCTACGAGCAGTACGTC.

This clonotype was counted a few times. The chain joins TRBV5-1 to TRBJ2-5, with no clear D. CDR1 is SGHRS and CDR2 is YFSETQ in the germline V gene. The CDR3 sequence is 13 residues long. Trimming pared 2 bases from V and 3 bases from J, leaving 8 bases between. CDR3 sequence: CASSLGVEETQYF. CDR3 in DNA: TGCGCCAGCAGCTTAGGCGTTGAAGAGACCCAGTACTTC.

The chain couples TRBV2 to TRBJ2-3; D might be TRBD1 (5 bases). V shed 3 bases and J shed 3 bases, with 7 bases lying between them. Germline CDR1 is SNHLY and CDR2 is FYNNEI. CDR3 size: 13 residues. In nucleotides, the CDR3 is TGTGCCAGCAGTGATACAGGAACAGATACGCAGTATTTT. The encoded protein is CASSDTGTDTQYF. Drawing the rest from reference TRBV2 and TRBJ2-3, the complete variable domain is EPEVTQTPSHQVTQMGQEVILRCVPISNHLYFYWYRQILGQKVEFLVSFYNNEISEKSEIFDDQFSVERPDGSNFTLKIRSTKLEDSAMYFCASSDTGTDTQYFGPGTRLTVL.

This chain uses TRBV7-6 with TRBJ2-3, with TRBD1 matching 7 bases. Germline-derived CDR1 and CDR2 are SGHVS and FNYEAQ. This CDR3 region has 15 residues. The J segment lost 2 bases and the V segment lost 4 bases, leaving 6 bases of the junction unmatched. DNA of the CDR3: TGTGCCAGCAGCTCAACAGGGGCCTCCACAGATACGCAGTATTTT. Its protein product is CASSSTGASTDTQYF.

This clonotype was observed once. V and J are TRBV10-3 and TRBJ1-1; D gene unclear. The V and J ends lost 5 bases and 8 bases respectively, with 15 bases between them. The CDR3 is 13 amino acids. Germline assignment: CDR1 ENHRY and CDR2 SYGVKD. The CDR3 nucleotides are TGTGCCATCAGTTCGCAGGAGAGATCAGAAGCTTTCTTT. Translated: CAISSQERSEAFF.

In this sample, this clonotype turned up a few times. V gene TRBV5-1 combines with J gene TRBJ2-4, with D tentatively TRBD2 (6 bases). Deletions cut 0 bases from V and 6 bases from J, with 22 bases between. CDR1 and CDR2 from the germline V gene are SGHRS and YFSETQ. CDR3 length: 18 amino acids. For the CDR3, the DNA is TGCGCCAGCAGCTTGGCGGGCCTCAGGCGGGGAGACTTAAACATTCAGTACTTC. It yields the protein CASSLAGLRRGDLNIQYF.

The J gene is TRBJ1-5, the V gene TRBV7-2; 7 positions agree with TRBD1. Germline lookup yields CDR1 SGHTA and CDR2 FQGNSA. The CDR3 is 16 amino acids. Trimming removed 4 bases from V and 7 bases from J; junction bases left unmatched: 13. CDR3 in DNA: TGTGCCAGCAGCTATCAGGGGGACGTTCCTTGGCAGCCCCAGCATTTT. Encoded protein: CASSYQGDVPWQPQHF.

J is TRBJ2-1 and V is TRBV15, with a weak D call TRBD1 (7 bases). Germline CDR1 is LNHNV and CDR2 is YYDKDF (reference sequence). The CDR3 is 18 residues long. V was cut by 5 bases and J by 4 bases, with 24 bases left in between. The CDR3 loop is CATSSQGVGDSLYNEQFF. The CDR3, as DNA: TGTGCCACCAGCTCCCAGGGGGTCGGGGACTCCTTATACAATGAGCAGTTCTTC.

V is TRBV20-1 and J is TRBJ2-1; 7 bases agree with TRBD1. V lost 6 bases and J lost 6; bases outside the gene matches: 8. The germline gives CDR1 DFQATT, CDR2 SNEGSKA (reference sequence). This CDR3 region has 13 residues. The CDR3 coding sequence is TGCAGTGCCTCGTCCGGGACAGCCAATGAGCAGTTCTTC. It encodes CSASSGTANEQFF.

The chain combines TRBV7-9 with TRBJ1-3; the D is unclear. Germline V gene lookup returns CDR1 SEHNR and CDR2 FQNEAQ (reference sequence). The V and J ends lost 4 bases and 0 bases respectively, with 7 bases between them. The CDR3 has 14 amino acids. The CDR3: CASSSGLSGNTIYF. The CDR3 nucleotides are TGTGCCAGCAGCTCGGGCCTCTCTGGAAACACCATATATTTT.

This rearrangement joins TRBV6-2 or TRBV6-3 to TRBJ2-5; D uncertain. Germline CDR1 reads MNHEY; CDR2 reads SVGEGT. Trimming removed 10 bases at V and 6 bases at J, with 15 bases between. The CDR3 extends over 12 amino acids. The CDR3 bases are TGTGCCACCCATTGGGTAGGAAAGACCCAGTACTTC. Its protein product is CATHWVGKTQYF.

This clonotype has more than one count but fewer than ten. This sequence joins TRBV9 and TRBJ2-1; D possibly matches TRBD1 or TRBD2 (6 bases each). This CDR3 is 14 amino acids long. V was shortened by 3 bases and J by 7 bases, with 14 bases between the two germline ends. The V gene's germline CDR1 is SGDLS and CDR2 YYNGEE. CDR3 residues: CASSERGAFNEQFF. CDR3 in DNA: TGTGCCAGCAGCGAGAGGGGGGCCTTTAATGAGCAGTTCTTC.

The CDR3, as DNA: TGTGCCAGCAGCTTTGGTGACGATTTTTATGGCTACACCTTC. Its protein product is CASSFGDDFYGYTF. The V call is TRBV7-9, the J call TRBJ1-2; D call uncertain. The CDR3 runs to 14 residues. The germline CDR1 and CDR2 sequences are SEHNR and FQNEAQ (reference sequence). The ends were cut back, 3 bases at V and 5 bases at J, with 13 bases in the middle.